One and the same sample provided the 6 T cell receptor beta chains below, sequenced in a study of tumor-infiltrating lymphocytes in primary liver carcinoma. The authors made TCR beta cDNA from approximately 500 ng total RNA with a constant-region primer. Amplification in three nested multiplex PCR rounds with slightly modified ARM-PCR gave rise to TCR beta libraries. A C-beta reverse primer was combined with TRBV1-TRBV30 forward primers in the first two PCR rounds, and each round had about 10 cycles. TCRdb reprocessed the multiplex PCR reads with MiXCR, giving one entry per CDR3 protein. Here the sample spans 95,000 to 100,000 distinct CDR3 sequences, under 70% being singletons. DNA and RNA were both co-extracted from about 19-30 mg of bulk tissue that had not been sorted. Material: liver tumor tissue from sampling region 2. Subset meaning: tumor region T2, inferior pole. These receptors were obtained from a woman in her sixties or seventies with primary liver carcinoma and hepatitis B virus infection.

A note on this clonotype: Since the CDR3 does not end with the conserved phenylalanine or tryptophan, this likely comes from a read error. The rearrangement links TRBV5-1 to TRBJ2-2; the match to TRBD2 covers 9 bases. This CDR3 is 18 amino acids long. The V gene's germline CDR1 is SGHRS and CDR2 YFSETQ. The ends lost 4 bases at V and 5 bases at J; junction bases unmatched: 15. Written as DNA, the CDR3 is TGCGCCAGCAGCCGCCTGGGGTCAGTAGCGGGAGTTACCGGGGAGCTGTTTTCT. Encoded protein: CASSRLGSVAGVTGELFS.

The sample holds a few counts of this clonotype. The CDR3 DNA reads as TGTGCCAGCAGCTTAGCAGGAAACATTCAGTACTTC. This encodes CASSLAGNIQYF. The genes are TRBV11-2 and TRBJ2-4; D gene ambiguous. Germline CDR1 is SGHAT and CDR2 is FQNNGV. V gave up 1 base and J gave up 6 bases, with 4 bases separating them. This CDR3 contains 12 residues.

Turning to this clonotype: This may stem from a read error, because a much larger clone lies one nucleotide away. The V call is TRBV10-3, the J call TRBJ2-7, with D possibly TRBD2 on 5 matching bases. The length of the CDR3 is 13 residues. The germline V gene has CDR1 ENHRY and CDR2 SYGVKD. The CDR3 here is CDITQLRGGEQYF. The CDR3 DNA follows: TGTGACATCACCCAATTACGGGGTGGGGAGCAGTACTTC.

The chain links TRBV7-8 to TRBJ2-3; D not certain. The CDR3 consists of 14 residues. Germline assignment: CDR1 SGHVS and CDR2 FQNEAQ. CDR3: CNSSPQTSADTQYF. CDR3 coding DNA: TGTAACAGCAGCCCACAGACGAGTGCAGATACGCAGTATTTT.

For this clonotype: An end of the junction differs from the germline gene, which may be a read error. The chain employs TRBV11-3 and TRBJ2-1; maybe TRBD2 (7 bases). Germline CDR1 reads SGHNT; CDR2 reads YENEEA. The CDR3 contains 17 residues. The CDR3 is CASSSRGARTVGNVQFF. Written as DNA, the CDR3 is TGTGCCAGCAGCTCCCGGGGGGCGCGGACCGTGGGCAATGTGCAGTTTTTC.

This clonotype was detected a few times. V and J are TRBV5-1 and TRBJ2-2; D ambiguous. V lost 4 bases to trimming and J lost 6 bases, with 19 bases between them. The CDR3 runs 16 residues. Germline lookup yields CDR1 SGHRS and CDR2 YFSETQ. Here the CDR3 reads CASSQSVRPLAGELFF. CDR3 in DNA: TGCGCCAGCAGCCAGTCGGTTCGCCCCTTGGCCGGGGAGCTGTTTTTT. Full variable domain (outside the CDR3, taken from reference TRBV5-1 and TRBJ2-2): KAGVTQTPRYLIKTRGQQVTLSCSPISGHRSVSWYQQTPGQGLQFLFEYFSETQRNKGNFPGRFSGRQFSNSRSEMNVSTLELGDSALYLCASSQSVRPLAGELFFGEGSRLTVL.